A selection of T cell receptor beta chains follows, all from one sample in a study of cytomegalovirus exposure and HLA in healthy donors. Sequencing used immunoSEQ multiplex PCR; TCRdb keeps in-frame clones, though not all of them. Its clone listing holds 95,000 to 150,000 clones. The sample was PBMCs. Source of these receptors: a man younger than 35 in good health and CMV-seronegative. CDR3s include the opening cysteine and the closing phenylalanine or tryptophan. The D gene is left open where the match is weak.

length	D	V	J	DNA	CDR3
15	-	TRBV11-2	TRBJ1-1	TGTGCCAGCAGCCCCAGACAGGAGAGGAACACTGAAGCTTTCTTT	CASSPRQERNTEAFF
17	-	TRBV7-8	TRBJ1-3	TGTGCCAGCAGCTTAAGGAGGATCCCAGGCTCTGGAAACACCATATATTTT	CASSLRRIPGSGNTIYF
14	-	TRBV30	TRBJ2-1	TGTGCCTGTAGAGGAGGGGTGTTCTACAATGAGCAGTTCTTC	CACRGGVFYNEQFF
16	-	TRBV6-1	TRBJ2-4	TGTGCCAGCAGTGATCCGACGGAGCTAGCCAAAAACATTCAGTACTTC	CASSDPTELAKNIQYF
14	-	TRBV9	TRBJ1-3	TGTGCCAGCAGCGTAGGAGGCACTGGAAACACCATATATTTT	CASSVGGTGNTIYF
16	-	TRBV6-1	TRBJ1-6	TGTGCCAGCAGTGAAGCCGCAGGGGTAGGCAATTCACCCCTCCACTTT	CASSEAAGVGNSPLHF
16	-	TRBV28	TRBJ1-4	TGTGCCAGCAGCTCTGCCATCGTGGGCGTGGCGGAAAAACTGTTTTTT	CASSSAIVGVAEKLFF
16	TRBD2	TRBV9	TRBJ2-2	TGTGCCAGCAGCCAGAGGTCGGGAGGGAACACCGGGGAGCTGTTTTTT	CASSQRSGGNTGELFF
15	-	TRBV12-5	TRBJ1-1	TGTGCTAGTGTACCCGAAGCAGGGTTTGACACTGAAGCTTTCTTT	CASVPEAGFDTEAFF
13	-	TRBV6-1	TRBJ1-1	TGTGCCAGCAGTGCGAGACGGGGCACTGAAGCTTTCTTT	CASSARRGTEAFF
15	-	TRBV19	TRBJ2-1	TGTGCCAGTAGTTCAAGGGGAATATTCTACAATGAGCAGTTCTTC	CASSSRGIFYNEQFF
15	TRBD1	TRBV9	TRBJ2-7	TGTGCCAGCAGCGGGAATACAGGGGGTGCGGGCGAGCAGTACTTC	CASSGNTGGAGEQYF
16	TRBD2	TRBV5-4	TRBJ2-2	TGTGCCAGCAGATCGGGCCTAGCGGGACCTACCGGGGAGCTGTTTTTT	CASRSGLAGPTGELFF
11	-	TRBV6-1	TRBJ1-5	TGTGCCAGCAGTGAAACACAGCCCCAGCATTTT	CASSETQPQHF
14	TRBD1	TRBV11-3	TRBJ2-5	TGTGCCAGCAGCTCGACAGGGGGCACGGAGACCCAGTACTTC	CASSSTGGTETQYF
14	TRBD1	TRBV30	TRBJ2-1	TGTGCCTGGAGTGTGTCAGGGGGCCTGCATGAGCAGTTCTTC	CAWSVSGGLHEQFF
15	TRBD2	TRBV2	TRBJ2-7	TGTGCCAGCAGTGAAGGCGGGAGAGTGCTACTCGAGCAGTACTTC	CASSEGGRVLLEQYF
18	TRBD2	TRBV5-1	TRBJ2-1	TGCGCCAGCAGCTTGGTTCCCGTACTAGCGGGACCTGGCGATGAGCAGTTCTTC	CASSLVPVLAGPGDEQFF
15	TRBD2	TRBV2	TRBJ2-7	TGTGCCAGCCGCAGAGGTCTAGCGGGGACCTACGAGCAGTACTTC	CASRRGLAGTYEQYF
14	TRBD1	TRBV28	TRBJ1-2	TGTGCCAGCAGCCCTCTCGACAGGGGGCATGGCTACACCTTC	CASSPLDRGHGYTF
15	TRBD2	TRBV2	TRBJ2-3	TGTGCCAGCAGGATGACTAGCGGTAGCACAGATACGCAGTATTTT	CASRMTSGSTDTQYF
15	TRBD1	TRBV29-1	TRBJ1-1	TGCAGCGTTGACAGGGGGCGAGGCTTGGGCACTGAAGCTTTCTTT	CSVDRGRGLGTEAFF
15	-	TRBV5-1	TRBJ1-6	TGCGCCAGCAGCTTGGACGATATACAGTATTCACCCCTCCACTTT	CASSLDDIQYSPLHF
15	-	TRBV18	TRBJ1-1	TGTGCCAGCTCAACCACAACGCCCAGGGTCACTGAAGCTTTCTTT	CASSTTTPRVTEAFF
13	TRBD1	TRBV10-3	TRBJ1-4	TGTGCCATCAGTAGGGACAGGGGCGAAAAACTGTTTTTT	CAISRDRGEKLFF
17	-	TRBV18	TRBJ1-3	TGTGCCAGCTCACCCCCGGGACGCCCAGGGGATGGAAACACCATATATTTT	CASSPPGRPGDGNTIYF
13	-	TRBV7-3	TRBJ1-1	TGTGCCAGCAGCACGGGAGGGGGCACTGAAGCTTTCTTT	CASSTGGGTEAFF
16	-	TRBV19	TRBJ1-3	TGTGCCAGTAGTGCCAACGGGTTGCGCGCTGGAAACACCATATATTTT	CASSANGLRAGNTIYF
14	-	TRBV4-1	TRBJ1-2	TGCGCCAGCAGCCCTCACGGGGAGGGAGGTGGCTACACCTTC	CASSPHGEGGGYTF
19	-	TRBV13	TRBJ1-5	TGTGCCAGCTACGTTTTCGTACAGACATCGTCCACCAGCAATCAGCCCCAGCATTTT	CASYVFVQTSSTSNQPQHF
17	-	TRBV28	TRBJ1-5	TGTGCCAGCATCAACGCCGTGGGGGGTTTTGGCAATCAGCCCCAGCATTTT	CASINAVGGFGNQPQHF
13	-	TRBV5-1	TRBJ1-3	TGCGCCAGCAGCACGGGGGCTGGAAACACCATATATTTT	CASSTGAGNTIYF
12	-	TRBV6-5	TRBJ1-1	TGTGCCAGCGCCCGAGGGAACACTGAAGCTTTCTTT	CASARGNTEAFF
17	TRBD2	TRBV5-1	TRBJ2-7	TGCGCCAGCAGCTTGGAATCCCTCTCGCGGGGGGCGGGCGAGCAGTACTTC	CASSLESLSRGAGEQYF
14	TRBD2	TRBV7-3	TRBJ2-7	TGTGCCAGCAGCTCAGGGACTAGCGGGGACGAGCAGTACTTC	CASSSGTSGDEQYF
14	TRBD1	TRBV6-1	TRBJ1-1	TGTGCCAGCAGATGGGACAGCCAGAACACTGAAGCTTTCTTT	CASRWDSQNTEAFF
18	TRBD2	TRBV11-2	TRBJ2-7	TGTGCCAGCAGCTTAGCCGGGGGGGTTGGGAGCGGGAGTCACGAGCAGTACTTC	CASSLAGGVGSGSHEQYF
15	-	TRBV6-1	TRBJ2-7	TGTGCCAGCAGTGAGGTCAGCGCATCGTCCGACGAGCAGTACTTC	CASSEVSASSDEQYF
13	-	TRBV6-1	TRBJ1-5	TGTGCCAGCAGTGTAGGTAGGGGCTGGCCCCAGCATTTT	CASSVGRGWPQHF